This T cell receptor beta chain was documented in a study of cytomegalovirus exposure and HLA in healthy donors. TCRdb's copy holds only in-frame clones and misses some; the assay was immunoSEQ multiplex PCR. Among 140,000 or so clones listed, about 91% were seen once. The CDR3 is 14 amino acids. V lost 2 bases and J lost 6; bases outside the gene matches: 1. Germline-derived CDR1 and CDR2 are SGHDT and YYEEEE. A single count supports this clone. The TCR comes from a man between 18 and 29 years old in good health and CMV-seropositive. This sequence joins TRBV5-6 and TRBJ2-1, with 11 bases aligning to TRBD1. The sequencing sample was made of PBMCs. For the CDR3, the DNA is TGTGCCAGCAGCTTAGGGACAGGGGGCAATGAGCAGTTCTTC. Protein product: CASSLGTGGNEQFF.